This paragraph reports one TCR beta chain. The antigen is not known. The data were obtained in a study of shared clonotypes between healthy human individuals. Study outcomes and limitations: Memory subsets generally showed smaller estimated richness than naive subsets did. Sequencing depth was expected to influence donor clonotype sharing.

Terminally differentiated effector memory CD45RA+ cells were excluded by CCR7 positive selection of CD45RO-negative cells. Germline assignment: CDR1 MGHRA and CDR2 YSYEKL. The CDR3 runs 17 residues. V dropped 0 bases and J dropped 0 bases, with 12 bases sitting between them. Genomic DNA from each subset was divided evenly over several immunoSEQ plates. Clones were sequenced by immunoSEQ multiplex PCR, and TCRdb holds only the in-frame ones, with some missing. The data hold just over 2,000,000 clones, with 85% to 95% observed a single time. The sequence derives from a man aged 18 to 29 in good health. Material: naive CD8+ T cells sorted from blood. This rearrangement joins TRBV4-1 to TRBJ1-3; weak D call: TRBD1 (6 bases). CDR3 region: CASSQETGVFSGNTIYF. The DNA for the CDR3 is TGCGCCAGCAGCCAAGAGACAGGTGTGTTCTCTGGAAACACCATATATTTT.